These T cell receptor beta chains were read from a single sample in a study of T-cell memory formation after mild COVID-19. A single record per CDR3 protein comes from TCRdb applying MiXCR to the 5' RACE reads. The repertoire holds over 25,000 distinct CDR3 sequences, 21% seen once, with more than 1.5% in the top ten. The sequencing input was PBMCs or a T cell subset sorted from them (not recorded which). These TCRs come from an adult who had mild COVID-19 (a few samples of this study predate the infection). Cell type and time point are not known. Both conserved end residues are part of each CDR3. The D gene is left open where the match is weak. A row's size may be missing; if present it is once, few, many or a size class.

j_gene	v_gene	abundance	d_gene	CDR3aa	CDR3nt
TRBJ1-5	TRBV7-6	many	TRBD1	CASSLRQGGMPQHF	TGTGCCAGCAGCTTAAGACAGGGTGGTATGCCCCAGCATTTT
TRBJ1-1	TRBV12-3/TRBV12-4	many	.	CASKLDPTSREAFF	TGTGCCAGCAAACTGGACCCTACGAGCCGGGAAGCTTTCTTT
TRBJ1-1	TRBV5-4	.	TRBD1	CASSRTGLVNTEAFF	TGTGCCAGCAGCAGGACAGGCCTAGTGAACACTGAAGCTTTCTTT
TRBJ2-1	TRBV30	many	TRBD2	CAWEGRGTSYNEQFF	TGTGCCTGGGAGGGGCGGGGGACCTCCTACAATGAGCAGTTCTTC
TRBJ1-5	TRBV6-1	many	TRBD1	CASSGLGQINQPQHF	TGTGCCAGCAGTGGCCTGGGACAGATAAATCAGCCCCAGCATTTT
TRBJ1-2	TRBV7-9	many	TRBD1	CASSSGQGTVGYTF	TGTGCCAGCAGCTCGGGACAGGGGACGGTTGGCTACACCTTC
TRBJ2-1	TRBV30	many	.	CAWSSGTYNEQFF	TGTGCCTGGAGTAGTGGAACCTACAATGAGCAGTTCTTC
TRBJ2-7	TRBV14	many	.	CASSQKDSGYEQYF	TGTGCCAGCAGCCAAAAGGATTCGGGCTACGAGCAGTACTTC
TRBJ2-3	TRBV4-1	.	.	CASSRGLLLEADTQYF	TGCGCCAGCAGCCGGGGACTCCTACTGGAGGCAGATACGCAGTATTTT
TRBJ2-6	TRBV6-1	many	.	CASSRVSGANVLTF	TGTGCCAGCAGCCGAGTATCTGGGGCCAACGTCCTGACTTTC
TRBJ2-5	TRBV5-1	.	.	CASSFSQTWETQYF	TGCGCCAGCAGCTTCAGCCAGACGTGGGAGACCCAGTACTTC
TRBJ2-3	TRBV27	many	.	CASSLRGSNTDTQYF	TGTGCCAGCAGTTTAAGGGGGTCGAACACAGATACGCAGTATTTT
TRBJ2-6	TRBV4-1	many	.	CASSRRQDLSGANVLTF	TGCGCCAGCAGCCGAAGACAGGACCTCTCTGGGGCCAACGTCCTGACTTTC
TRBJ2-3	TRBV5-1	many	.	CASSLARGRGDTQYF	TGCGCCAGCAGCTTGGCCAGGGGACGTGGAGATACGCAGTATTTT
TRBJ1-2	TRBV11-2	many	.	CASSPSRQQYGYTF	TGTGCCAGCAGCCCCAGTAGGCAGCAGTATGGCTACACCTTC
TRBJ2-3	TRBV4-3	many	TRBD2	CASSQEGLTSGSTDTQYF	TGCGCCAGCAGCCAAGAAGGACTGACTAGCGGGAGTACAGATACGCAGTATTTT
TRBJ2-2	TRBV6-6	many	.	CASRSRAGELFF	TGTGCCAGCAGGTCCAGGGCCGGGGAGCTGTTTTTT
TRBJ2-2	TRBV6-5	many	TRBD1	CATKARGPGTGELFF	TGTGCCACTAAAGCCAGGGGGCCCGGCACCGGGGAGCTGTTTTTT